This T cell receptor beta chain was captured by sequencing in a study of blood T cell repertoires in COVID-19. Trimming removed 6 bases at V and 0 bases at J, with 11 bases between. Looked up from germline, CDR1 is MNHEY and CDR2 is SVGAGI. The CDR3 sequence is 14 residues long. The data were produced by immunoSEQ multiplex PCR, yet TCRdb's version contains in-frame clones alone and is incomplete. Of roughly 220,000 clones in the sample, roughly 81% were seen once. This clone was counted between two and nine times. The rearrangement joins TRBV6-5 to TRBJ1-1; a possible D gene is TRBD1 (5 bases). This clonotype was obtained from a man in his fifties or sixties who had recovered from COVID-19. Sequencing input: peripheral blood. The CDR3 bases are TGTGCCAGCAGACGCAGGGATATGAACACTGAAGCTTTCTTT. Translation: CASRRRDMNTEAFF.